A single sample gave rise to the 30 T cell receptor beta chains below, sequenced in a study of T cell responses to AZD1222 COVID-19 vaccine. Clones were sequenced by immunoSEQ multiplex PCR, and TCRdb holds only the in-frame ones, with some missing. The sample records around 130,000 clones, more than 85% being singletons. The source was peripheral blood, collected 28 days after the second AZD1222 dose. These receptors came from an adult who received the AZD1222 COVID-19 vaccine.

The chain joins TRBV30 to TRBJ1-3, with D possibly being TRBD1 (5 bases). Germline V gene sequence: CDR1 GTSNPN, CDR2 SVGIG (reference sequence). This CDR3 region has 13 residues. Deletions cut 5 bases from V and 0 bases from J, with 8 bases between. CDR3 coding DNA: TGTGCCTGGGACAGCGACTCTGGAAACACCATATATTTT. This encodes CAWDSDSGNTIYF. Drawing the rest from reference TRBV30 and TRBJ1-3, the complete variable domain is SQTIHQWPATLVQPVGSPLSLECTVEGTSNPNLYWYRQAAGRGLQLLFYSVGIGQISSEVPQNLSASRPQDRQFILSSKKLLLSDSGFYLCAWDSDSGNTIYFGEGSWLTVV.

The chain joins TRBV5-1 to TRBJ1-2; D not resolved. Trimming left V 0 bases short and J 2 bases short, with 5 bases between. The CDR3 contains 13 residues. The germline CDR1 and CDR2 sequences are SGHRS and YFSETQ. Here the CDR3 DNA reads TGCGCCAGCAGCTTGGCCCCCAACTATGGCTACACCTTC. Its translation: CASSLAPNYGYTF.

The chain employs TRBV7-9 and TRBJ2-1; no reliable D call. V lost 8 bases and J lost 3, with 5 bases in between. The germline V gene encodes CDR1 SEHNR and CDR2 FQNEAQ (reference sequence). This CDR3 region has 11 residues. As DNA, the CDR3 is TGTGCCAGCGGAGACTACAATGAGCAGTTCTTC. It is translated as CASGDYNEQFF.

The chain has TRBV5-1 and TRBJ1-3; tentative D call: TRBD1 (6 bases). This CDR3 comprises 15 residues. CDR1 and CDR2 (germline): SGHRS, YFSETQ. V was clipped by 1 base and J by 4 bases, with 12 bases between them. CDR3 protein: CASSLSGDAGNTIYF. DNA for the CDR3: TGCGCCAGCAGCTTGTCAGGGGACGCCGGAAACACCATATATTTT.

The V and J genes are TRBV10-3 and TRBJ2-3, with 7 bases fitting TRBD1. Germline CDR1 ENHRY, CDR2 SYGVKD. The CDR3 runs to 16 residues. V dropped 2 bases and J dropped 6; count of bases not matched to a gene: 11. The DNA for the CDR3 is TGTGCCATCAGTGAGGCACCCGGACAGGTGGGGGATACGCAGTATTTT. Its translation: CAISEAPGQVGDTQYF.

V gene TRBV6-6 combines with J gene TRBJ2-3, with D uncertain. The CDR3 has 12 residues. V lost 5 bases and J lost 4, with 7 bases in between. Germline values: CDR1 MNHNY, CDR2 SVGAGI (reference sequence). CDR3 residues: CASSLLPDTQYF. The DNA for the CDR3 is TGTGCCAGCAGTCTCCTCCCAGATACGCAGTATTTT.

This rearrangement joins TRBV7-8 to TRBJ1-5; perhaps TRBD1 as D (6 bases). Germline loops: CDR1 SGHVS, CDR2 FQNEAQ. Between the trimmed V and J ends, which lost 4 bases and 5 bases, there was a span of 12 bases. This CDR3 is built from 14 residues. The CDR3 protein is CASSSGQKHQPQHF. In DNA, the CDR3 is TGTGCCAGCAGCTCGGGACAAAAGCATCAGCCCCAGCATTTT.

This chain uses TRBV5-1 with TRBJ1-2; no clear D gene. The CDR3 runs 14 residues. The germline CDR1 and CDR2 sequences are SGHRS and YFSETQ. Trimming removed 0 bases from V and 4 bases from J, with 10 bases in between. The CDR3 loop reads CASSLEASGYGYTF. CDR3 nucleotide sequence: TGCGCCAGCAGCTTGGAAGCGTCGGGCTATGGCTACACCTTC.

This clone was found a few times. Here the CDR3 reads CASSPGLRDRDNQPQHF. CDR3 in DNA: TGTGCCAGCAGCCCAGGGTTACGAGACAGGGACAATCAGCCCCAGCATTTT. The rearrangement uses TRBV7-9 and TRBJ1-5, with TRBD1 matching 7 bases. The CDR3 is 17 amino acids. V was clipped by 5 bases and J by 3 bases; unmatched bases: 13. Germline loops: CDR1 SEHNR, CDR2 FQNEAQ (reference sequence).

The chain employs TRBV6-6 and TRBJ1-2; weak D call: TRBD1 (5 bases). Trimming removed 5 bases at V and 6 bases at J, with 22 bases between. The germline gives CDR1 MNHNY, CDR2 SVGAGI (reference sequence). This CDR3 has 16 amino acids. The CDR3 protein is CASSPRDSNLVHGYTF. The CDR3 DNA sequence: TGTGCCAGCAGTCCCCGAGACAGCAATTTAGTACATGGCTACACCTTC.

This chain links TRBV7-3 with TRBJ2-7; maybe TRBD1 (6 bases). V lost 4 bases, J lost 3 bases, and 13 bases lay in between. Looked up from germline, CDR1 is SGHTA and CDR2 is FQGTGA. The CDR3 is made up of 14 amino acids. Written as DNA, the CDR3 is TGTGCCAGCAGCTCCTATCAACAGGGCTACGAGCAGTACGTC. It specifies CASSSYQQGYEQYV.

The chain links TRBV6-1 to TRBJ2-7; possibly TRBD2 for D (6 bases). CDR3 length equals 14 residues. From germline, CDR1 is MNHNS and CDR2 SASEGT. Between the trimmed V and J ends, which lost 3 bases and 2 bases, there was a span of 11 bases. The CDR3 here is CASSDGGEPYEQYF. CDR3 coding DNA: TGTGCCAGCAGTGATGGCGGGGAGCCCTACGAGCAGTACTTC.

This clone appeared once. V usage is TRBV10-2 and J usage is TRBJ2-6; possibly TRBD1 or TRBD2 for D (5 bases each). The CDR3 consists of 16 residues. V was shortened by 4 bases and J by 2 bases, with 12 bases between the two germline ends. From germline, CDR1 is WSHSY and CDR2 SAAADI. In DNA form, the CDR3 reads TGCGCCAGCAGTGTAGGGGACCGAGCTGGGGCCAACGTCCTGACTTTC. Amino acid sequence: CASSVGDRAGANVLTF.

The V gene is TRBV5-4, the J gene TRBJ2-7; 8 bases fit TRBD2. The V gene's germline CDR1 is SGHNT and CDR2 YYREEE (reference sequence). The trim removed 1 base at V and 0 bases at J, leaving 6 bases unmatched. CDR3 length: 16 amino acids. CDR3 sequence reads: CASSLFGAGDSYEQYV. The DNA for the CDR3 is TGTGCCAGCAGCTTGTTTGGAGCGGGAGACTCCTACGAGCAGTACGTC.

The chain has TRBV21-1 and TRBJ2-1; the listed D gene, TRBD2, was not tested against the DNA. TRBV21-1 is noted as a pseudogene. This CDR3 spans 20 amino acids. The CDR3 loop is CATALVGERLAGEWVNEQFF. The DNA of the CDR3 is TGTGCCACCGCCCTTGTCGGCGAACGACTAGCGGGAGAATGGGTCAATGAGCAGTTCTTC.

CDR3 nucleotide sequence: TGCAGCGCGTGGGGGAGGGAAGGCACTGAAGCTTTCTTT. It encodes CSAWGREGTEAFF. V is TRBV29-1 and J is TRBJ1-1, with TRBD1 as a possible D gene (5 bases). The CDR3 contains 13 residues. V was shortened by 7 bases and J by 4 bases, with 16 bases between the two germline ends. Germline V gives CDR1 SQVTM, CDR2 ANQGSEA.

This chain uses TRBV5-1 with TRBJ1-3; D gene uncertain. CDR1 SGHRS and CDR2 YFSETQ come from the germline V gene. V was cut by 4 bases and J by 2 bases, with 10 bases left in between. The CDR3 sequence is 14 residues long. The CDR3 here is CASSPLGTGNTIYF. The CDR3 DNA follows: TGCGCCAGCAGCCCGCTGGGCACTGGAAACACCATATATTTT.

Here the CDR3 DNA reads TGTGCCAGCAGCTTGGGGGGTACTTCACCCCTCCACTTT. Residues: CASSLGGTSPLHF. This sequence joins TRBV5-6 and TRBJ1-6, with unresolved D. The CDR3 is 13 residues long. V lost 0 bases and J 9 bases, leaving 7 bases between the germline ends. Germline CDR1 and CDR2: SGHDT and YYEEEE.

The chain links TRBV6-5 to TRBJ1-2, with D unclear. V was clipped by 5 bases and J by 12 bases, with 13 bases between them. The CDR3 runs 11 residues. Germline V gene data show CDR1 as MNHEY and CDR2 as SVGAGI. The CDR3 DNA sequence: TGTGCCAGCAGTCTCGCGGGTAGAAACACCTTC. Its translation: CASSLAGRNTF.

This clone showed up just once. The gene calls are TRBV3-1 (or the pseudogene TRBV3-2) and TRBJ2-7; 7 bases line up with TRBD2. Losses at the gene ends were 4 bases for V and 0 bases for J; bases not matched to a gene: 6. This CDR3 has 15 amino acids. The germline gives CDR1 LGHDT, CDR2 YNNKEL (reference sequence). The CDR3 protein is CASSLSGGSSYEQYF. The CDR3 region has the DNA TGTGCCAGCAGCCTATCGGGGGGTAGCTCCTACGAGCAGTACTTC.

The sample holds one count of this clone. The chain combines TRBV19 with TRBJ1-2; D remains unclear. V lost 3 bases and J lost 4, with 15 bases in between. CDR1 is LNHDA, CDR2 SQIVND, per germline (reference sequence). CDR3 size: 15 residues. CDR3 nucleotide sequence: TGTGCCAGTAGTATTTCGACCTTAGATGGCTATGGCTACACCTTC. As protein: CASSISTLDGYGYTF. The variable domain in full, with the rest retrieved from reference TRBV19 and TRBJ1-2, is DGGITQSPKYLFRKEGQNVTLSCEQNLNHDAMYWYRQDPGQGLRLIYYSQIVNDFQKGDIAEGYSVSREKKESFPLTVTSAQKNPTAFYLCASSISTLDGYGYTFGSGTRLTVV.

Remarks on this clone: This same CDR3 is encoded by further DNA sequences in the sample. J is TRBJ1-2 and V is TRBV4-1; no firm D call. The CDR3 spans 13 residues. The V gene's germline CDR1 is MGHRA and CDR2 YSYEKL. V was clipped by 4 bases and J by 1 base, with 7 bases between them. The CDR3 reads CASSPRVNYGYTF. Here the CDR3 DNA reads TGCGCCAGCAGCCCGAGGGTTAACTATGGCTACACCTTC.

The V gene is TRBV10-2, the J gene TRBJ1-5, with D unclear. This CDR3 comprises 16 residues. Germline values: CDR1 WSHSY, CDR2 SAAADI. Between the trimmed V and J ends, which lost 1 base and 4 bases, there was a span of 14 bases. This CDR3 reads CASSEFHAVGNQPQHF. Written as DNA, the CDR3 is TGCGCCAGCAGTGAGTTCCACGCGGTGGGAAATCAGCCCCAGCATTTT.

There are a few counts of this clone. The chain uses TRBV15 and TRBJ1-2; 8 nucleotides align to TRBD1. The CDR3 is made up of 13 amino acids. After removal of 3 bases from V and 8 bases from J, the junction contained 5 bases not matched to a gene. The germline gives CDR1 LNHNV, CDR2 YYDKDF (reference sequence). The CDR3, as DNA: TGTGCCACCAGCAGCCGGACAGGGTCCGGCTACACCTTC. The encoded protein is CATSSRTGSGYTF. Complete variable domain (other parts from reference TRBV15 and TRBJ1-2): DAMVIQNPRYQVTQFGKPVTLSCSQTLNHNVMYWYQQKSSQAPKLLFHYYDKDFNNEADTPDNFQSRRPNTSFCFLDIRSPGLGDTAMYLCATSSRTGSGYTFGSGTRLTVV.

This clone was recorded only once. The J gene is TRBJ1-2, the V gene TRBV28; possible D gene TRBD1, 5 bases. Germline values: CDR1 MDHEN, CDR2 SYDVKM. This CDR3 is built from 12 residues. V gave up 5 bases and J gave up 5 bases, with 9 bases separating them. In DNA, the CDR3 is TGTGCCAGCAGTGGGGGGTTGTATGGCTACACCTTC. It codes for CASSGGLYGYTF.

The J gene is TRBJ1-4, the V gene TRBV25-1, with D possibly matching TRBD1 (6 bases). The CDR3 is 15 amino acids. Germline CDR1 and CDR2: MGHDK and SYGVNS. V was pared by 0 bases and J by 8 bases, with 13 bases between. The CDR3 bases are TGTGCCAGCAGTGAATATGCCGACAGGTGGGAAAAACTGTTTTTT. As protein: CASSEYADRWEKLFF.

J is TRBJ1-1 and V is TRBV10-3; TRBD1 matches at 10 bases. V was clipped by 0 bases and J by 0 bases; unmatched bases: 4. This CDR3 comprises 17 residues. Germline CDR1 reads ENHRY; CDR2 reads SYGVKD. The CDR3 nucleotides are TGTGCCATCAGTGAGTCGGGACAGGGGATTCTGAACACTGAAGCTTTCTTT. Its translation: CAISESGQGILNTEAFF.

In regard to this clone: This specimen includes other DNA sequences encoding the same CDR3. The chain recombines TRBV2 with TRBJ1-1; 8 bases match TRBD1. V shed 6 bases, J shed 1 base, and the junction held 1 base outside the gene matches. This CDR3 region has 13 residues. Per the germline V gene, CDR1 is SNHLY and CDR2 is FYNNEI. The CDR3 here is CASSGQGNTEAFF. CDR3 coding DNA: TGTGCCAGCAGCGGACAGGGGAACACTGAAGCTTTCTTT.

Only one count was recorded for this clone. The chain is built from TRBV7-9 and TRBJ1-1; no reliable D call. Germline CDR1 is SEHNR and CDR2 is FQNEAQ (reference sequence). V was shortened by 5 bases and J by 2 bases, with 12 bases between the two germline ends. This CDR3 spans 14 amino acids. The CDR3 coding sequence is TGTGCCAGCAGCCGAGCGGGGAGTAACACTGAAGCTTTCTTT. Its protein product is CASSRAGSNTEAFF.

The chain carries TRBV18 and TRBJ1-4; no definite D call. The CDR3 consists of 20 residues. The V and J ends lost 3 bases and 2 bases respectively, with 25 bases between them. Germline values: CDR1 KGHSH, CDR2 LQKENI. The DNA for the CDR3 is TGTGCCAGCTCACCCCGGACTCACAGTTGGGGTAGGACGACTAATGAAAAACTGTTTTTT. It specifies CASSPRTHSWGRTTNEKLFF.